The 17 T cell receptor beta chains presented below share a single source sample, sequenced in a study of cytomegalovirus exposure and HLA in healthy donors. 60 Vbeta and 13 Jbeta primers were used in PCR. Libraries were prepared by immunoSEQ multiplex PCR; TCRdb keeps only in-frame clonotypes and omits some of them. Of about 170,000 clones in the sample, around 74% were seen once. Sequencing was performed on PBMCs. The receptors shown here come from a female donor in good health and CMV-seronegative.

The genes are TRBV5-4 and TRBJ2-7; no definite D call. The CDR3 has 11 residues. Trimming cost V 2 bases and J 5 bases, with 5 bases left between them. Germline values: CDR1 SGHNT, CDR2 YYREEE (reference sequence). The CDR3 bases are TGTGCCAGCAGCTTTTACAACGAGCAGTACTTC. Translating gives CASSFYNEQYF.

V usage is TRBV28 and J usage is TRBJ1-1; D uncertain. The CDR3 covers 12 residues. Germline lookup yields CDR1 MDHEN and CDR2 SYDVKM. Trimming removed 6 bases at V and 5 bases at J, with 10 bases between. CDR3 protein: CASSSSRTEAFF. The CDR3 DNA reads TGTGCCAGCAGCTCATCTCGGACTGAAGCTTTCTTT.

The gene calls are TRBV19 and TRBJ2-1; 13 bases line up with TRBD2. CDR3 length: 18 amino acids. In germline, CDR1 is LNHDA, CDR2 SQIVND (reference sequence). The V and J ends lost 4 bases and 2 bases, in that order; junction bases with no gene match: 8. This chain's CDR3 is CASSRGTSGDLPYNEQFF. The CDR3 DNA sequence: TGTGCCAGTAGTAGGGGGACTAGCGGGGACCTTCCCTACAATGAGCAGTTCTTC.

This chain uses TRBV30 with TRBJ1-4; 8 bases line up with TRBD1. The CDR3 extends over 16 amino acids. Germline trimming cut 1 base from V and 8 bases from J; bases unmatched to any gene: 12. Germline V lookup: CDR1 GTSNPN, CDR2 SVGIG (reference sequence). The CDR3 region has the DNA TGTGCCTGGAGTGGCCAGAGGACAGGGTCTGGAGAAAAACTGTTTTTT. Protein sequence: CAWSGQRTGSGEKLFF.

The DNA for the CDR3 is TGTGCCAGCAGTTTTCTTGGGGCCAACGTCCTGACTTTC. It is translated as CASSFLGANVLTF. The genes are TRBV28 and TRBJ2-6; D remains unclear. This CDR3 is built from 13 residues. V lost 3 bases to trimming and J lost 3 bases, with 3 bases between them. Per the germline V gene, CDR1 is MDHEN and CDR2 is SYDVKM.

The gene calls are TRBV7-8 and TRBJ2-1; D may be TRBD2 (5 bases). Germline V gene sequence: CDR1 SGHVS, CDR2 FQNEAQ. This CDR3 has 13 amino acids. V was clipped by 1 base and J by 9 bases, with 10 bases between them. CDR3 loop: CASSLGGGGEQFF. DNA for the CDR3: TGTGCCAGCAGCTTAGGAGGCGGAGGTGAGCAGTTCTTC. The variable domain in full, completed from reference TRBV7-8 and TRBJ2-1, reads GAGVSQSPRYKVAKRGQDVALRCDPISGHVSLFWYQQALGQGPEFLTYFQNEAQLDKSGLPSDRFFAERPEGSVSTLKIQRTQQEDSAVYLCASSLGGGGEQFFGPGTRLTVL.

The chain is built from TRBV5-1 and TRBJ2-1; tentatively, D is TRBD1 (6 bases). V was pared by 0 bases and J by 6 bases, with 19 bases between. Germline CDR1 is SGHRS and CDR2 is YFSETQ. This CDR3 is built from 17 residues. CDR3 in amino acids: CASSLEAHLEGGNEQFF. For the CDR3, the DNA is TGCGCCAGCAGCTTGGAGGCCCATCTAGAAGGGGGCAATGAGCAGTTCTTC.

There are a few counts of this clone. V is TRBV6-5 and J is TRBJ1-2, with 10 bases identical to TRBD1. This CDR3 has 14 amino acids. Losses at the gene ends were 6 bases for V and 7 bases for J; bases not matched to a gene: 8. The germline gives CDR1 MNHEY, CDR2 SVGAGI. The CDR3 sequence is CASSLGTGDSGYTF. For the CDR3, the DNA is TGTGCCAGCAGCCTCGGGACAGGGGATAGTGGCTACACCTTC.

The gene calls are TRBV7-2 and TRBJ2-7; unclear D gene. V was shortened by 4 bases and J by 3 bases, with 4 bases between the two germline ends. The CDR3 covers 11 residues. Germline assignment: CDR1 SGHTA and CDR2 FQGNSA. The CDR3 spells CASSSLYEQYF. Here the CDR3 DNA reads TGTGCCAGCAGCTCCCTCTACGAGCAGTACTTC.

This chain joins TRBV7-2 and TRBJ1-1, with D possibly being TRBD1 (6 bases). CDR3 length equals 16 residues. The V gene lost 5 bases and the J gene lost 3 bases, with 19 bases spanning the gap. The germline gives CDR1 SGHTA, CDR2 FQGNSA. The CDR3 spells CASSLQAGAGDTEAFF. The CDR3 DNA reads TGTGCCAGCAGCCTTCAGGCGGGGGCGGGGGACACTGAAGCTTTCTTT.

This chain connects TRBV5-1 to TRBJ2-5; 8 bases are shared with TRBD2. This CDR3 is 13 amino acids long. The trim removed 4 bases at V and 5 bases at J, leaving 4 bases unmatched. Germline CDR1 is SGHRS and CDR2 is YFSETQ. DNA for the CDR3: TGCGCCAGCAGCCCCGGCGGGAGGGAGACCCAGTACTTC. It specifies CASSPGGRETQYF.

The chain combines TRBV30 with TRBJ2-7; the match to TRBD2 covers 9 bases. This CDR3 comprises 13 residues. Trimming removed 0 bases from V and 3 bases from J; junction bases left unmatched: 0. From germline, CDR1 is GTSNPN and CDR2 SVGIG (reference sequence). The CDR3 sequence is CAWSVSGGYEQYF. The CDR3 coding sequence is TGTGCCTGGAGTGTTAGCGGGGGCTACGAGCAGTACTTC.

The genes are TRBV10-3 and TRBJ1-5, with TRBD1 identical over 9 bases. The V gene's germline CDR1 is ENHRY and CDR2 SYGVKD. The CDR3 is 14 residues long. The trim removed 5 bases at V and 5 bases at J, leaving 4 bases unmatched. The CDR3 coding sequence is TGTGCCATCAGTCGGGACAGGGAGTATCAGCCCCAGCATTTT. Its protein product is CAISRDREYQPQHF.

This chain joins TRBV15 and TRBJ1-4; weak D call: TRBD1 (5 bases). CDR3 size: 15 residues. The V and J ends lost 1 base and 6 bases respectively, with 12 bases between them. Per the germline V gene, CDR1 is LNHNV and CDR2 is YYDKDF (reference sequence). The CDR3 nucleotides are TGTGCCACCAGCAGAGGGGCAGGGTGGGATGAAAAACTGTTTTTT. Its protein product is CATSRGAGWDEKLFF.

The chain is built from TRBV19 and TRBJ1-1; D possibly corresponds to TRBD1 (5 bases). Germline assignment: CDR1 LNHDA and CDR2 SQIVND (reference sequence). The V and J ends lost 3 bases and 3 bases respectively, with 14 bases between them. This CDR3 comprises 15 residues. CDR3 sequence (DNA): TGTGCCAGTAGTATGGTCCAGGGAGGAGACACTGAAGCTTTCTTT. This sequence encodes CASSMVQGGDTEAFF.

The chain uses TRBV2 and TRBJ1-5; maybe TRBD1 (6 bases). Germline-derived CDR1 and CDR2 are SNHLY and FYNNEI. The CDR3 contains 18 residues. The V and J ends lost 3 bases and 2 bases respectively, with 20 bases between them. As DNA, the CDR3 is TGTGCCAGCAGTGACTCCCTTCAGGGGTCAGGTGGCAATCAGCCCCAGCATTTT. Protein product: CASSDSLQGSGGNQPQHF.

The rearrangement links TRBV4-2 to TRBJ2-5; D unresolved. This CDR3 has 14 residues. Germline V lookup: CDR1 LGHNA, CDR2 YNFKEQ. The V end lost 3 bases, the J end lost 5 bases, and 13 bases lay between the germline ends. DNA for the CDR3: TGTGCCAGCAGCCAGTTAGCCACCGGGGAGACCCAGTACTTC. Its protein product is CASSQLATGETQYF.